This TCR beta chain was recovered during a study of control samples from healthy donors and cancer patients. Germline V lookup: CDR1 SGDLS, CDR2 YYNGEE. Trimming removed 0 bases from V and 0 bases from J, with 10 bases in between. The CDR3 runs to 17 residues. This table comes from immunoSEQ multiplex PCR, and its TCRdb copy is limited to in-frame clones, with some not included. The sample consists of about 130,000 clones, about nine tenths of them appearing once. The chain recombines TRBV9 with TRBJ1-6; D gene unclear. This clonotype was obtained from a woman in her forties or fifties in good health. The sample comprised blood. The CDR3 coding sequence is TGTGCCAGCAGCGTAGAGGGCAGGAGCTCCTATAATTCACCCCTCCACTTT. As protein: CASSVEGRSSYNSPLHF.